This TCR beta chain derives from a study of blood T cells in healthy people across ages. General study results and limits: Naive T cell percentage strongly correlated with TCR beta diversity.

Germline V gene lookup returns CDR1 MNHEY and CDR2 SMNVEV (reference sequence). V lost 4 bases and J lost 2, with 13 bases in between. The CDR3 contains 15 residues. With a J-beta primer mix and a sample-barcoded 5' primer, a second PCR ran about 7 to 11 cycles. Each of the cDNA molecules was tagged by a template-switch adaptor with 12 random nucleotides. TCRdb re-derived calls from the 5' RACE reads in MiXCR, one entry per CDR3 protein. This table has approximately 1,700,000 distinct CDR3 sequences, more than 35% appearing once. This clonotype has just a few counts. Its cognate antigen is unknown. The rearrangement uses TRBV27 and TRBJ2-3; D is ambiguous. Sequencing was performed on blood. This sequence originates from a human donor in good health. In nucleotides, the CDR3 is TGTGCCAGCAGTTCAGGCACCGTCCCCACAGATACGCAGTATTTT. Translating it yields CASSSGTVPTDTQYF.